A selection of T cell receptor beta chains follows, all from one sample in a study of control samples from healthy donors and cancer patients. The assay was immunoSEQ multiplex PCR, and TCRdb's table has in-frame clones only and misses some. The sample lists roughly 160,000 clones, around nine tenths occurring once. The sample was blood. The receptors were sampled from a woman in her twenties or thirties in good health. The CDR3 runs from the conserved cysteine through the conserved F or W. D genes are given only for firm matches. Some rows have no size entry. The others give once, few or many, or a class for an expanded clone.

CDR3: CASRPGLAGRDEQFF; DNA: TGTGCCAGCAGACCCGGACTAGCGGGGCGGGATGAGCAGTTCTTC; size: NA; J: TRBJ2-1; V: TRBV6-6; D: TRBD2
CDR3: CASSVVGTSGGYTGELFF; DNA: TGTGCCAGCAGCGTAGTCGGGACTAGCGGGGGGTACACCGGGGAGCTGTTTTTT; size: few; J: TRBJ2-2; V: TRBV9; D: TRBD2
CDR3: CASSYGGGYNEQFF; DNA: TGTGCCAGCAGTTACGGCGGGGGGTACAATGAGCAGTTCTTC; size: NA; J: TRBJ2-1; V: TRBV6-5; D: TRBD2
CDR3: CATSPRQGREQYF; DNA: TGTGCCACCAGCCCCCGACAGGGTAGGGAGCAGTACTTC; size: NA; J: TRBJ2-7; V: TRBV15; D: TRBD1
CDR3: CASVTGTGNQPQHF; DNA: TGTGCCAGCGTCACCGGGACAGGAAATCAGCCCCAGCATTTT; size: NA; J: TRBJ1-5; V: TRBV6-5; D: TRBD1
CDR3: CASSPTLAGASEQYF; DNA: TGTGCCAGCAGCCCGACGCTAGCGGGAGCGTCCGAGCAGTACTTC; size: once; J: TRBJ2-7; V: TRBV28; D: TRBD2
CDR3: CASRGTGAEAFF; DNA: TGTGCCAGCAGGGGGACGGGGGCTGAAGCTTTCTTT; size: NA; J: TRBJ1-1; V: TRBV2; D: NA
CDR3: CATSRNLDSPLHF; DNA: TGTGCCACCAGCCGCAATCTTGATTCACCCCTCCACTTT; size: NA; J: TRBJ1-6; V: TRBV15; D: NA
CDR3: CASSLGGAGNPYEQYF; DNA: TGTGCCAGCAGCTTAGGTGGGGCGGGTAATCCCTACGAGCAGTACTTC; size: NA; J: TRBJ2-7; V: TRBV7-9; D: NA
CDR3: CASSPSLLQGYNTGELFF; DNA: TGTGCCAGCTCACCGTCGCTACTTCAGGGGTATAACACCGGGGAGCTGTTTTTT; size: NA; J: TRBJ2-2; V: TRBV18; D: NA
CDR3: CASSFPTSGSLDEQFF; DNA: TGTGCCAGCAGCTTTCCGACTAGCGGGAGTCTGGATGAGCAGTTCTTC; size: NA; J: TRBJ2-1; V: TRBV3-1/TRBV3-2; D: TRBD2
CDR3: CASSHRTGNSPLHF; DNA: TGTGCCAGCAGCCATCGGACAGGGAATTCACCCCTCCACTTT; size: few; J: TRBJ1-6; V: TRBV14; D: TRBD1
CDR3: CAISGAGAPYNEQFF; DNA: TGTGCCATCAGTGGGGCAGGCGCCCCCTACAATGAGCAGTTCTTC; size: NA; J: TRBJ2-1; V: TRBV10-3; D: NA
CDR3: CATSTPSSPLFF; DNA: TGTGCCACCAGCACCCCTAGCTCTCCCCTGTTTTTT; size: NA; J: TRBJ2-2; V: TRBV15; D: NA
CDR3: CASRIDGNQPQHF; DNA: TGTGCCAGCCGAATCGATGGTAATCAGCCCCAGCATTTT; size: few; J: TRBJ1-5; V: TRBV6-5; D: NA
CDR3: CASRPGTSNQPQHF; DNA: TGTGCCAGCAGGCCAGGGACAAGCAATCAGCCCCAGCATTTT; size: NA; J: TRBJ1-5; V: TRBV6-5; D: NA
CDR3: CASSESEECYEQYF; DNA: TGCGCCAGCAGTGAGTCGGAGGAGTGCTACGAGCAGTACTTC; size: NA; J: TRBJ2-7; V: TRBV10-1; D: NA
CDR3: CASSQWANVLTF; DNA: TGTGCCAGCAGCCAATGGGCCAACGTCCTGACTTTC; size: NA; J: TRBJ2-6; V: TRBV3-1/TRBV3-2; D: NA
CDR3: CASSSGTGSGNTIYF; DNA: TGTGCCAGCTCATCCGGGACAGGTTCTGGAAACACCATATATTTT; size: NA; J: TRBJ1-3; V: TRBV18; D: TRBD1
CDR3: CARSLERRENRGAVF; DNA: TGTGCCAGAAGCTTGGAGAGGAGAGAGAACCGGGGAGCTGTTTTT; size: NA; J: TRBJ2-2; V: TRBV5-3; D: NA
CDR3: CAIMDFLGHGYTF; DNA: TGTGCCATCATGGACTTTTTGGGGCATGGCTACACCTTC; size: NA; J: TRBJ1-2; V: TRBV10-3; D: NA
CDR3: CASSSGQGAIAEAFF; DNA: TGTGCCAGCAGTTCCGGACAGGGTGCCATAGCCGAAGCTTTCTTT; size: NA; J: TRBJ1-1; V: TRBV6-5; D: TRBD1
CDR3: CASLTGAGGNTIYF; DNA: TGTGCCAGTTTAACAGGGGCAGGAGGAAACACCATATATTTT; size: once; J: TRBJ1-3; V: TRBV19; D: TRBD1
CDR3: CATSDYMGPNPSYNEQFF; DNA: TGTGCCACCAGTGACTATATGGGACCTAACCCCTCCTACAATGAGCAGTTCTTC; size: NA; J: TRBJ2-1; V: TRBV24-1; D: NA
CDR3: CASTATGNTEAFF; DNA: TGTGCCAGTACCGCCACAGGGAACACTGAAGCTTTCTTT; size: once; J: TRBJ1-1; V: TRBV19; D: NA
CDR3: CASTDVAGTITDTQYF; DNA: TGCGCCAGCACCGACGTAGCGGGAACTATCACAGATACGCAGTATTTT; size: NA; J: TRBJ2-3; V: TRBV4-1; D: TRBD2
CDR3: CASSRTDRGLWTEAFF; DNA: TGCGCCAGCAGCCGCACGGACAGGGGTCTATGGACTGAAGCTTTCTTT; size: NA; J: TRBJ1-1; V: TRBV4-1; D: TRBD1
CDR3: CASSHRDRNTGELFF; DNA: TGCGCCAGCAGCCACAGGGACAGGAACACCGGGGAGCTGTTTTTT; size: NA; J: TRBJ2-2; V: TRBV4-1; D: TRBD1
CDR3: CASSERKETQYF; DNA: TGTGCCAGCAGTGAAAGGAAAGAGACCCAGTACTTC; size: NA; J: TRBJ2-5; V: TRBV25-1; D: NA
CDR3: CSVDISGAGYTF; DNA: TGCAGCGTTGACATTAGTGGTGCTGGCTACACCTTC; size: NA; J: TRBJ1-2; V: TRBV29-1; D: NA
CDR3: CASSTGGTDSGNTIYF; DNA: TGTGCCAGCAGCACAGGAGGGACAGACTCTGGAAACACCATATATTTT; size: once; J: TRBJ1-3; V: TRBV9; D: TRBD1
CDR3: CASSRTGDQPQHF; DNA: TGCGCCAGCAGTCGGACAGGGGATCAGCCCCAGCATTTT; size: few; J: TRBJ1-5; V: TRBV4-1; D: TRBD1
CDR3: CAWSRQPRQASNQPQHF; DNA: TGTGCCTGGAGTCGACAACCACGACAGGCAAGCAATCAGCCCCAGCATTTT; size: NA; J: TRBJ1-5; V: TRBV30; D: NA
CDR3: CASSLVGGQNTIYF; DNA: TGTGCCAGCAGTTTGGTCGGGGGGCAAAACACCATATATTTT; size: NA; J: TRBJ1-3; V: TRBV28; D: NA
CDR3: CASRAFYTDTQYF; DNA: TGTGCCAGCAGGGCCTTCTACACAGATACGCAGTATTTT; size: few; J: TRBJ2-3; V: TRBV2; D: NA
CDR3: CAIREGTGPNSPLHF; DNA: TGTGCCATCAGGGAGGGGACAGGGCCAAATTCACCCCTCCACTTT; size: NA; J: TRBJ1-6; V: TRBV10-3; D: TRBD1
CDR3: CASSFPQQDPAEAQYF; DNA: TGTGCCAGCAGCTTCCCCCAACAAGACCCGGCGGAGGCCCAGTACTTC; size: NA; J: TRBJ2-5; V: TRBV5-4; D: NA
CDR3: CASSYRGRGYTF; DNA: TGTGCCAGCAGCTACAGGGGGCGTGGCTACACCTTC; size: NA; J: TRBJ1-2; V: TRBV7-2; D: TRBD1
CDR3: CASIKFTEAFF; DNA: TGTGCCAGCATCAAATTCACTGAAGCTTTCTTT; size: NA; J: TRBJ1-1; V: TRBV7-9; D: NA
CDR3: CASNRGAGGYTF; DNA: TGTGCCAGCAATCGGGGCGCGGGTGGCTACACCTTC; size: NA; J: TRBJ1-2; V: TRBV12-3/TRBV12-4; D: NA
CDR3: CSVDGWGDYEQYF; DNA: TGCAGCGTTGATGGTTGGGGGGACTACGAGCAGTACTTC; size: NA; J: TRBJ2-7; V: TRBV29-1; D: NA
CDR3: CASSPTGERWETQYF; DNA: TGTGCCAGCAGCCCCACCGGGGAGCGGTGGGAGACCCAGTACTTC; size: NA; J: TRBJ2-5; V: TRBV9; D: NA
CDR3: CASSPPDRGRQETQYF; DNA: TGTGCCAGCAGCCCGCCGGACAGGGGGCGGCAAGAGACCCAGTACTTC; size: NA; J: TRBJ2-5; V: TRBV13; D: TRBD1
CDR3: CASSLIAGEGYEQYF; DNA: TGCGCCAGCAGCCTCATAGCGGGAGAGGGCTACGAGCAGTACTTC; size: NA; J: TRBJ2-7; V: TRBV5-1; D: TRBD2
CDR3: CASSGVGYLNEKLFF; DNA: TGTGCCAGCAGTGGGGTGGGGTATCTGAATGAAAAACTGTTTTTT; size: NA; J: TRBJ1-4; V: TRBV2; D: NA
CDR3: CASSLGVGTSADEQYF; DNA: TGTGCCAGCAGCTTAGGTGTCGGGACTAGCGCCGACGAGCAGTACTTC; size: NA; J: TRBJ2-7; V: TRBV7-2; D: TRBD2
CDR3: CASSGLDSLGDTQYF; DNA: TGTGCCAGCAGCGGACTAGATTCTCTCGGGGATACGCAGTATTTT; size: NA; J: TRBJ2-3; V: TRBV9; D: NA
CDR3: CASRPPGQGSEQYF; DNA: TGTGCCAGCAGGCCCCCGGGACAGGGATCCGAGCAGTACTTC; size: NA; J: TRBJ2-7; V: TRBV28; D: TRBD1
CDR3: CASSLSGVNEKLFF; DNA: TGTGCCAGCAGTTTGTCCGGGGTTAATGAAAAACTGTTTTTT; size: NA; J: TRBJ1-4; V: TRBV28; D: NA
CDR3: CSASVRGLGQPQHF; DNA: TGCAGTGCTAGTGTCAGGGGGCTGGGTCAGCCCCAGCATTTT; size: NA; J: TRBJ1-5; V: TRBV20-1; D: TRBD1
CDR3: CASSQEGVQPQHF; DNA: TGCGCCAGCAGCCAAGAGGGGGTACAGCCCCAGCATTTT; size: NA; J: TRBJ1-5; V: TRBV4-1; D: NA
CDR3: CASSHFSRVGNTEAFF; DNA: TGCGCCAGCAGCCATTTTTCACGGGTTGGGAACACTGAAGCTTTCTTT; size: NA; J: TRBJ1-1; V: TRBV4-1; D: NA
CDR3: CASSLAGARNRETQYF; DNA: TGTGCCAGCAGCTTGGCAGGAGCGAGAAACCGGGAGACCCAGTACTTC; size: once; J: TRBJ2-5; V: TRBV5-4; D: NA